The 18 T cell receptor beta chains in this list originate from one sample, sequenced in a study of spatial heterogeneity in lung cancer. Each CDR3 protein gets one entry after TCRdb re-called the 5' RACE reads with MiXCR. The repertoire holds 40,000 or so distinct CDR3 sequences, with over 9.5% as singletons. The time point denotes: blood at routine non-recurrence follow-up after resection. Sequences were derived from PBMCs, sampled at follow-up. These receptors all stem from a female donor with early-stage non-small cell lung cancer.

This clonotype was found a few times. The gene calls are TRBV5-1 and TRBJ2-7, with 7 positions matching TRBD1. Per the germline V gene, CDR1 is SGHRS and CDR2 is YFSETQ. Trimming at V came to 4 bases and at J to 1 base, leaving 5 bases not matched to a gene. The CDR3 runs 14 residues. The CDR3 here is CASSQRTGSYEQYF. CDR3 nucleotides: TGCGCCAGCAGCCAACGGACAGGTTCCTACGAGCAGTACTTC.

The table lists this clonotype with many counts. The chain uses TRBV6-2 or TRBV6-3 and TRBJ2-7; TRBD1 matches at 10 bases. The V and J ends lost 2 bases and 9 bases, in that order; junction bases with no gene match: 4. The CDR3 sequence is 13 residues long. Germline CDR1 reads MNHEY; CDR2 reads SVGEGT. The CDR3 reads CASSYRDRGWQYF. CDR3 DNA: TGTGCCAGCAGTTACCGGGACAGGGGATGGCAGTACTTC.

As DNA, the CDR3 is TGTGCCAGCAGCCCAGGGACAGGGTACAATGAGCAGTTCTTC. Translation: CASSPGTGYNEQFF. The gene calls are TRBV5-6 and TRBJ2-1; 9 nucleotides agree with TRBD1. Germline V lookup: CDR1 SGHDT, CDR2 YYEEEE. The CDR3 has 14 amino acids. Trimming cost V 4 bases and J 4 bases; bases outside gene matches: 3.

This clonotype was detected many times. The V and J genes are TRBV20-1 and TRBJ2-1; possibly TRBD2 for D (5 bases). The germline gives CDR1 DFQATT, CDR2 SNEGSKA (reference sequence). CDR3 length: 15 residues. V lost 5 bases to trimming and J lost 6 bases, with 20 bases between them. The CDR3 region has the DNA TGCAGTGCTTCTGACGGGAAAACACGGGTCAATGAGCAGTTCTTC. Protein product: CSASDGKTRVNEQFF.

This clonotype was picked up many times. The chain links TRBV5-4 to TRBJ2-7; 13 bases agree with TRBD2. This CDR3 contains 16 residues. Germline lookup yields CDR1 SGHNT and CDR2 YYREEE (reference sequence). V dropped 4 bases and J dropped 4; count of bases not matched to a gene: 8. The DNA of the CDR3 is TGTGCCAGCAGCAGTCCTACTAGCGGGGGGGCGTACGAGCAGTACTTC. Its protein is CASSSPTSGGAYEQYF.

V is TRBV6-2 or TRBV6-3 and J is TRBJ1-2, with 7 bases identical to TRBD1. CDR1 MNHEY and CDR2 SVGEGT come from the germline V gene. The J segment lost 4 bases and the V segment lost 5 bases, leaving 4 bases of the junction unmatched. The CDR3 is 13 amino acids. The CDR3 nucleotides are TGTGCCAGCAGTGCCGACAGGGTCTATGGCTACACCTTC. This encodes CASSADRVYGYTF.

This sequence joins TRBV28 and TRBJ2-7; 9 bases line up with TRBD1. Germline CDR1 and CDR2: MDHEN and SYDVKM. With 8 bases clipped from V and 0 bases from J, the junction kept 2 bases outside the gene matches. The CDR3 sequence is 13 residues long. CDR3 in amino acids: CASRTGASYEQYF. CDR3 nucleotide sequence: TGTGCCAGCCGGACAGGGGCCTCCTACGAGCAGTACTTC.

This clonotype showed up just a few times. This chain joins TRBV6-2 or TRBV6-3 and TRBJ2-1; 12 bases line up with TRBD2. Germline V gene lookup returns CDR1 MNHEY and CDR2 SVGEGT. V dropped 5 bases and J dropped 3; count of bases not matched to a gene: 14. The CDR3 spans 19 residues. CDR3 sequence reads: CASSPKPGTSGRVYNEQFF. In nucleotides, the CDR3 is TGTGCCAGCAGTCCCAAGCCCGGGACTAGCGGGCGTGTCTACAATGAGCAGTTCTTC.

The genes are TRBV14 and TRBJ1-3; D is possibly TRBD1 (5 bases). In germline, CDR1 is SGHDN, CDR2 FVKESK. Trimming cost V 4 bases and J 4 bases, with 11 bases left between them. The CDR3 totals 14 residues. The CDR3 loop is CASSRQLVGNTIYF. The CDR3 bases are TGTGCCAGCAGCCGACAGCTTGTCGGAAACACCATATATTTT.

The chain links TRBV29-1 to TRBJ2-1, with a weak D call TRBD2 (6 bases). Per germline, CDR1 SQVTM and CDR2 ANQGSEA. The CDR3 spans 12 residues. With 4 bases removed from V and 4 bases from J, the gap between germline ends came to 8 bases. Written as DNA, the CDR3 is TGCAGCGTTGGGGAGGCGTACAATGAGCAGTTCTTC. Its translation is CSVGEAYNEQFF.

This clonotype was recorded at least ten times. The chain recombines TRBV5-5 with TRBJ1-1; D uncertain. This CDR3 is built from 13 residues. Germline values: CDR1 SGHKS, CDR2 YYEKEE (reference sequence). Trimming took 2 bases from V and 1 from J, leaving 6 bases between them. This chain's CDR3 is CASSLSPNTEAFF. The CDR3 region has the DNA TGTGCCAGCAGCTTATCACCGAACACTGAAGCTTTCTTT.

This clonotype ranks as medium-sized. This sequence joins TRBV30 and TRBJ2-7; no clear D. Germline V gives CDR1 GTSNPN, CDR2 SVGIG (reference sequence). V was cut by 7 bases and J by 6 bases, with 13 bases left in between. CDR3 size: 11 residues. CDR3 coding DNA: TGTGCCTCCTCCCTATCTAGCGAGCAGTACTTC. It translates to CASSLSSEQYF.

This clonotype was seen repeatedly, ten times or more. The V call is TRBV6-6, the J call TRBJ2-5; D is unresolved. The V and J ends lost 7 bases and 4 bases respectively, with 16 bases between them. Germline V CDR1 and CDR2: MNHNY, SVGAGI (reference sequence). The CDR3 runs 14 residues. CDR3 amino acids: CASINHGSGETQYF. CDR3 in DNA: TGTGCCAGCATCAATCACGGCTCGGGAGAGACCCAGTACTTC.

The V and J genes are TRBV7-2 and TRBJ1-1; no clear D. From germline, CDR1 is SGHTA and CDR2 FQGNSA. This CDR3 comprises 13 residues. Deletions cut 6 bases from V and 1 base from J, with 9 bases between. The CDR3 DNA follows: TGTGCCAGCAGAACAAACCAGAACACTGAAGCTTTCTTT. Translation: CASRTNQNTEAFF.

This clonotype was recorded a few times. The chain recombines TRBV28 with TRBJ2-7; D possibly corresponds to TRBD2 (6 bases). CDR1 MDHEN and CDR2 SYDVKM come from the germline V gene. CDR3 length: 16 residues. V was trimmed by 3 bases and J by 3 bases, leaving 18 bases between them. CDR3 nucleotide sequence: TGTGCCAGCAGTTTGGAGGGGCAGGGCATGGTCTACGAGCAGTACTTC. Amino acids: CASSLEGQGMVYEQYF.

A few counts support this clonotype. This chain connects TRBV5-1 to TRBJ2-5; D may be TRBD1 (6 bases). CDR1 is SGHRS and CDR2 is YFSETQ in the germline V gene. The germline V and J ends were trimmed by 1 base and 0 bases, with 10 bases remaining between them. CDR3 length: 15 residues. DNA for the CDR3: TGCGCCAGCAGCTTGAGTCAGGGGAACCAAGAGACCCAGTACTTC. Its translation is CASSLSQGNQETQYF. Filled out from reference TRBV5-1 and TRBJ2-5, the complete variable domain reads KAGVTQTPRYLIKTRGQQVTLSCSPISGHRSVSWYQQTPGQGLQFLFEYFSETQRNKGNFPGRFSGRQFSNSRSEMNVSTLELGDSALYLCASSLSQGNQETQYFGPGTRLLVL.

This clonotype came up many times. V usage is TRBV20-1 and J usage is TRBJ2-4; D possibly matches TRBD1 or TRBD2 (5 bases each). The CDR3 has 15 amino acids. Per germline, CDR1 DFQATT and CDR2 SNEGSKA (reference sequence). Trimming shortened V by 3 bases and J by 0 bases, and 12 bases separated the two germline ends. The DNA for the CDR3 is TGCAGTGCTAGTTCGAGGGGCGCAGCCAAAAACATTCAGTACTTC. Translated: CSASSRGAAKNIQYF.

This clonotype was recorded at least ten times. V gene TRBV3-1 combines with J gene TRBJ2-7; TRBD2 matches 10 bases. Germline V gives CDR1 LGHDT, CDR2 YNNKEL (reference sequence). Germline trimming cut 4 bases from V and 1 base from J; bases unmatched to any gene: 4. The CDR3 totals 15 residues. The CDR3, as DNA: TGTGCCAGCAGCCCTCGGACTAGCGGTTCCTACGAGCAGTACTTC. This sequence encodes CASSPRTSGSYEQYF.